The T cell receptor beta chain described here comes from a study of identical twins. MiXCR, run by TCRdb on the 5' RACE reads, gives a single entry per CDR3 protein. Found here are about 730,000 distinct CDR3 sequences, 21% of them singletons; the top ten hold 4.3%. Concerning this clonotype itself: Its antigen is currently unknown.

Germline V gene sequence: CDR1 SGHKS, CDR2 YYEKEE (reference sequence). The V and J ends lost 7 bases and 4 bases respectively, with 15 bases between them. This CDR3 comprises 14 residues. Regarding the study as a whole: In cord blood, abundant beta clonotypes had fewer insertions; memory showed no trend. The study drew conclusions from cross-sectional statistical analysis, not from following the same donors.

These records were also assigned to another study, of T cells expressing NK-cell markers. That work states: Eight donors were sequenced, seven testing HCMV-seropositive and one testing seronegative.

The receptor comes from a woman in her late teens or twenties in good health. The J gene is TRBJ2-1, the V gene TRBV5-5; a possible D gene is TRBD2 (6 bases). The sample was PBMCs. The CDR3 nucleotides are TGTGCCAGCTCCCCTGGGACTTTTTACAATGAGCAGTTCTTC. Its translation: CASSPGTFYNEQFF.